One and the same sample provided the 15 T cell receptor beta chains below, sequenced in a study of spatial heterogeneity in lung cancer. Time point in this sample: blood at routine non-recurrence follow-up after resection. Unsorted whole RNA of tumor, nontumor lung or frozen PBMC was sequenced. MiXCR was run by TCRdb on the 5' RACE reads, yielding one entry per CDR3 protein. This repertoire shows 25,000 or so distinct CDR3 sequences, about 5.6% found once; its top ten account for roughly a fifth. Specimen: PBMCs, collected at follow-up. All receptors come from a male donor with early-stage non-small cell lung cancer.

Ten or more counts support this clonotype. The chain uses TRBV6-5 and TRBJ2-7; 8 positions agree with TRBD1. This CDR3 is built from 14 residues. CDR1 MNHEY and CDR2 SVGAGI come from the germline V gene. With V trimmed by 4 bases and J by 1 base, 3 bases remained unmatched. The CDR3, as DNA: TGTGCCAGCAGTTTTCAGGGGGCTTCCTACGAGCAGTACTTC. It is translated as CASSFQGASYEQYF.

This clonotype was seen ten or more times. CDR3 bases: TGTGCCAGCTCTCCTCCCCCGGAGACGGGAATGAACACTGAAGCTTTCTTT. Its translation: CASSPPPETGMNTEAFF. The rearrangement joins TRBV11-1 to TRBJ1-1, with D unresolved. Germline CDR1 and CDR2: SGHAT and FQDESV (reference sequence). V was trimmed by 8 bases and J by 0 bases, leaving 22 bases between them. The CDR3 consists of 17 residues.

Only a few counts were recorded for this clonotype. The chain has TRBV11-3 and TRBJ2-1, with D uncertain. CDR1 SGHNT and CDR2 YENEEA come from the germline V gene. The CDR3 extends over 14 amino acids. Trimming stripped 2 bases from V and 6 bases from J, with 11 bases between. The CDR3 is CASSLFRSLNEQFF. In DNA form, the CDR3 reads TGTGCCAGCAGCTTATTCCGGTCCCTCAATGAGCAGTTCTTC.

The table lists this clonotype with many counts. V gene TRBV6-1 combines with J gene TRBJ1-2; D uncertain. The germline CDR1 and CDR2 sequences are MNHNS and SASEGT. Trimming took 4 bases from V and 2 from J, leaving 8 bases between them. The CDR3 runs to 13 residues. Written as DNA, the CDR3 is TGTGCCAGCAGTGCCGCACCCAACTATGGCTACACCTTC. It specifies CASSAAPNYGYTF.

This clonotype was counted many times. V is TRBV12-3 or TRBV12-4 and J is TRBJ1-1; D not resolved. This CDR3 is built from 13 residues. V was trimmed by 3 bases and J by 3 bases, leaving 8 bases between them. CDR3 amino acids: CASSFAEHTEAFF. DNA for the CDR3: TGTGCCAGCAGTTTTGCAGAGCACACTGAAGCTTTCTTT.

This sequence joins TRBV7-6 and TRBJ1-3; no firm D call. The CDR3 extends over 14 amino acids. In germline, CDR1 is SGHVS, CDR2 FNYEAQ. V was shortened by 4 bases and J by 1 base, with 8 bases between the two germline ends. The CDR3 loop is CASSSTDSGNTIYF. CDR3 DNA: TGTGCCAGCAGCTCAACCGATTCTGGAAACACCATATATTTT.

This clonotype has a handful of counts. The chain couples TRBV11-1 to TRBJ1-1, with D possibly matching TRBD1 (6 bases). Germline V lookup: CDR1 SGHAT, CDR2 FQDESV (reference sequence). The CDR3 has 13 residues. Trimming removed 2 bases at V and 8 bases at J, with 12 bases between. CDR3 DNA: TGTGCCAGCAGCTTAAGGCAGGGGATGGAAGCTTTCTTT. Protein sequence: CASSLRQGMEAFF.

The sample holds a few counts of this clonotype. The chain is built from TRBV7-2 and TRBJ2-7; TRBD1 matches at 7 bases. The junction had 8 bases not matched to a gene; V was cut back by 1 base and J by 5 bases. Germline-derived CDR1 and CDR2 are SGHTA and FQGNSA. The CDR3 covers 15 residues. In DNA form, the CDR3 reads TGTGCCAGCAGCTTAGGAGCGACAGGGTTGGACGAGCAGTACTTC. Its translation: CASSLGATGLDEQYF.

The table lists this clonotype with many counts. The chain employs TRBV27 and TRBJ2-7; possible D gene TRBD2, 6 bases. Between the trimmed V and J ends, which lost 6 bases and 6 bases, there was a span of 21 bases. This CDR3 is 15 amino acids long. Germline V lookup: CDR1 MNHEY, CDR2 SMNVEV (reference sequence). The CDR3 bases are TGTGCCAGCAGCTCCCGAGCCCCGGGAGCCGCCGAGCAGTACGTC. As protein: CASSSRAPGAAEQYV.

In its sample, this clonotype was seen many times. The gene calls are TRBV4-3 and TRBJ1-1; D remains ambiguous. The germline V gene encodes CDR1 LGHNA and CDR2 YSLEER. This CDR3 region has 13 residues. The V end lost 0 bases, the J end lost 1 base, and 3 bases lay between the germline ends. CDR3 nucleotide sequence: TGCGCCAGCAGCCAAGATCGGAACACTGAAGCTTTCTTT. It specifies CASSQDRNTEAFF.

The CDR3 reads CASTPYRFGGGYTF. The CDR3, as DNA: TGTGCCAGCACCCCCTACAGGTTCGGGGGCGGCTACACCTTC. The V call is TRBV12-3 or TRBV12-4, the J call TRBJ1-2; TRBD1 is a possible D gene (6 bases). The ends were cut back, 7 bases at V and 8 bases at J, with 20 bases in the middle. The CDR3 contains 14 residues.

This clonotype has ten or more counts. The chain employs TRBV24-1 and TRBJ2-1; TRBD2 aligns across 8 bases. V lost 5 bases to trimming and J lost 8 bases; unmatched junction nucleotides: 13. Germline CDR1 reads KGHDR; CDR2 reads SFDVKD. CDR3 length equals 16 residues. DNA of the CDR3: TGTGCCACCAGTGCCCGCTCAGCGGGGGCCCTCGATGAGCAGTTCTTC. Protein product: CATSARSAGALDEQFF.

The chain uses TRBV9 and TRBJ1-5, with D maybe TRBD1 (5 bases). V lost 2 bases to trimming and J lost 2 bases, with 8 bases between them. The CDR3 totals 14 residues. CDR1 is SGDLS, CDR2 YYNGEE, per germline. This CDR3 reads CASSVGGGNQPQHF. For the CDR3, the DNA is TGTGCCAGCAGCGTGGGGGGAGGCAATCAGCCCCAGCATTTT.

This rearrangement joins TRBV6-5 to TRBJ2-2; D call uncertain. The germline gives CDR1 MNHEY, CDR2 SVGAGI. Trimming shortened V by 2 bases and J by 5 bases, and 9 bases separated the two germline ends. This CDR3 region has 14 residues. The CDR3: CASSYEETTGELFF. Here the CDR3 DNA reads TGTGCCAGCAGTTACGAGGAGACGACCGGGGAGCTGTTTTTT.

The chain's CDR3 is CASSPRQVRTEAFF. CDR3 DNA: TGTGCCAGCAGCCCCCGACAGGTCCGGACTGAAGCTTTCTTT. V gene TRBV7-9 combines with J gene TRBJ1-1; D may be TRBD1 (6 bases). This CDR3 is built from 14 residues. V was pared by 5 bases and J by 5 bases, with 15 bases between. Germline CDR1 is SEHNR and CDR2 is FQNEAQ (reference sequence).